Listed here are 16 T cell receptor beta chains from one sample, sequenced in a study of control samples from healthy donors and cancer patients. TCRdb's copy holds only in-frame clones and misses some; the assay was immunoSEQ multiplex PCR. The table shows roughly 160,000 clones, with 95% to 96% occurring only once. Sequenced input: blood. These receptors were taken from a woman aged 25 to 39 in good health.

The V and J genes are TRBV19 and TRBJ1-1, with TRBD1 matching over 8 bases. The ends lost 8 bases at V and 6 bases at J; junction bases unmatched: 8. CDR1 LNHDA and CDR2 SQIVND come from the germline V gene (reference sequence). The CDR3 totals 13 residues. CDR3 loop: CASSATGGAEAFF. DNA of the CDR3: TGTGCCAGTTCCGCTACAGGGGGAGCTGAAGCTTTCTTT.

The chain couples TRBV19 to TRBJ1-1; TRBD1 is a possible D gene (6 bases). CDR3 length: 15 residues. Germline V gives CDR1 LNHDA, CDR2 SQIVND (reference sequence). The ends were cut back, 7 bases at V and 0 bases at J, with 15 bases in the middle. The CDR3 nucleotides read TGTGCCAGTAACCAGGGGCCGAATATGAACACTGAAGCTTTCTTT. This codes for CASNQGPNMNTEAFF.

The chain is built from TRBV7-9 and TRBJ2-1; D gene unclear. The CDR3 sequence is 13 residues long. Trimming took 0 bases from V and 5 from J, leaving 5 bases between them. The germline V gene encodes CDR1 SEHNR and CDR2 FQNEAQ (reference sequence). Here the CDR3 reads CASSLAGHNEQFF. The CDR3 region has the DNA TGTGCCAGCAGCTTAGCCGGCCACAATGAGCAGTTCTTC. Full variable domain (remainder filled in from reference TRBV7-9 and TRBJ2-1): DTGVSQNPRHKITKRGQNVTFRCDPISEHNRLYWYRQTLGQGPEFLTYFQNEAQLEKSRLLSDRFSAERPKGSFSTLEIQRTEQGDSAMYLCASSLAGHNEQFFGPGTRLTVL.

The rearrangement links TRBV2 to TRBJ1-1; D not resolved. This CDR3 comprises 13 residues. Trimming stripped 7 bases from V and 0 bases from J, with 9 bases between. Germline loops: CDR1 SNHLY, CDR2 FYNNEI. Here the CDR3 reads CASKGRVNTEAFF. CDR3 coding DNA: TGTGCCAGCAAAGGTCGGGTGAACACTGAAGCTTTCTTT.

This clone is a singleton in its sample. V gene TRBV19 combines with J gene TRBJ1-2; 9 nucleotides agree with TRBD1. Looked up from germline, CDR1 is LNHDA and CDR2 is SQIVND (reference sequence). The CDR3 totals 16 residues. Trimming at V came to 7 bases and at J to 3 bases, leaving 12 bases not matched to a gene. DNA for the CDR3: TGTGCCAGTACCACGACGGGGACAGGGAAAGACTATGGCTACACCTTC. Encoded protein: CASTTTGTGKDYGYTF.

CDR3 sequence (DNA): TGTGCCAGCAGTAGGGACTCTGGCCCGTACAATGAGCAGTTCTTC. Residues: CASSRDSGPYNEQFF. The rearrangement links TRBV7-3 to TRBJ2-1; D possibly corresponds to TRBD2 (6 bases). The CDR3 totals 15 residues. Germline loops: CDR1 SGHTA, CDR2 FQGTGA. The V and J ends lost 6 bases and 4 bases respectively, with 16 bases between them. Complete variable domain (other parts from reference TRBV7-3 and TRBJ2-1): GAGVSQTPSNKVTEKGKYVELRCDPISGHTALYWYRQSLGQGPEFLIYFQGTGAADDSGLPNDRFFAVRPEGSVSTLKIQRTERGDSAVYLCASSRDSGPYNEQFFGPGTRLTVL.

The chain links TRBV27 to TRBJ1-2; TRBD1 might be the D (6 bases). Per germline, CDR1 MNHEY and CDR2 SMNVEV (reference sequence). This CDR3 has 15 amino acids. Trimming took off 0 bases at V and 7 bases at J, with 15 bases between the two ends. Here the CDR3 DNA reads TGTGCCAGCAGTTTATCCTCGGACAGCCTGCGTGGCTACACCTTC. Translation: CASSLSSDSLRGYTF.

V gene TRBV24-1 combines with J gene TRBJ2-1; D perhaps matches TRBD1 (6 bases). The CDR3 consists of 12 residues. CDR1 and CDR2 (germline): KGHDR, SFDVKD. The V gene lost 3 bases and the J gene lost 9 bases, with 8 bases spanning the gap. The DNA for the CDR3 is TGTGCCACCAGTGATCTAGGGGGTGAGCAGTTCTTC. It specifies CATSDLGGEQFF.

The CDR3 is CASSHGQGGNEKLFF. The CDR3 DNA reads TGCGCCAGCAGCCATGGACAGGGGGGGAATGAAAAACTGTTTTTT. The chain links TRBV4-1 to TRBJ1-4, with 10 bases lining up with TRBD1. J was trimmed by 5 bases and V by 3 bases; bases with no gene match: 3. Germline V gene lookup returns CDR1 MGHRA and CDR2 YSYEKL. CDR3 size: 15 residues.

Only a few counts were recorded for this clone. The CDR3 nucleotides are TGCGCCAGCAGTCAACAATGTCGTTATAGCAATCAGCCCCAGCATTTT. Its translation is CASSQQCRYSNQPQHF. V and J are TRBV23-1 and TRBJ1-5; unclear D gene. TRBV23-1 carries the ORF label, with uncertain function. The CDR3 extends over 16 amino acids. Between the trimmed V and J ends, which lost 2 bases and 0 bases, there was a span of 11 bases.

This clone was detected once. This chain uses TRBV2 with TRBJ1-3; no firm D call. The CDR3 runs to 14 residues. V was clipped by 8 bases and J by 0 bases, with 11 bases between them. In germline, CDR1 is SNHLY, CDR2 FYNNEI. CDR3 region: CASVDGSSGNTIYF. The DNA of the CDR3 is TGTGCCAGCGTTGATGGTAGCTCTGGAAACACCATATATTTT.

Only one count was recorded for this clone. The V and J genes are TRBV28 and TRBJ2-7; TRBD1 agrees at 9 bases. The CDR3 has 14 residues. The germline gives CDR1 MDHEN, CDR2 SYDVKM. V shed 6 bases, J shed 6 bases, and the junction held 9 bases outside the gene matches. In DNA, the CDR3 is TGTGCCAGCAGCAAGGGACAGGGCGAGGGCGAGCAGTACTTC. Its translation is CASSKGQGEGEQYF.

The V call is TRBV29-1, the J call TRBJ1-1; D is perhaps TRBD1 (5 bases). This CDR3 has 12 amino acids. Looked up from germline, CDR1 is SQVTM and CDR2 is ANQGSEA. Trimming stripped 4 bases from V and 11 bases from J, with 17 bases between. The CDR3 region is CSVASGYRGAFF. The CDR3 region has the DNA TGCAGCGTTGCCTCAGGGTACCGAGGCGCTTTCTTT.

The chain couples TRBV28 to TRBJ2-1; D not resolved. Trimming left V 10 bases short and J 0 bases short, with 10 bases between. Germline V gene data show CDR1 as MDHEN and CDR2 as SYDVKM. The CDR3 runs 13 residues. CDR3 sequence: CATSGYSYNEQFF. The CDR3 nucleotides read TGTGCCACCTCAGGTTACTCCTACAATGAGCAGTTCTTC.

CDR3 sequence (DNA): TGTGCCATCAGTGATGGGGCCGGGACTCTCACCTACAATGAGCAGTTCTTC. It specifies CAISDGAGTLTYNEQFF. This chain uses TRBV10-3 with TRBJ2-1, with D perhaps TRBD2 (6 bases). The CDR3 spans 17 residues. Trimming took off 3 bases at V and 2 bases at J, with 17 bases between the two ends. Germline CDR1 reads ENHRY; CDR2 reads SYGVKD.

This clone was counted only a few times. The chain couples TRBV4-1 to TRBJ2-5, with unresolved D. Between the trimmed V and J ends, which lost 0 bases and 5 bases, there was a span of 10 bases. This CDR3 is 14 amino acids long. Germline V gene data show CDR1 as MGHRA and CDR2 as YSYEKL. CDR3: CASSQDWGTETQYF. For the CDR3, the DNA is TGCGCCAGCAGCCAAGATTGGGGAACGGAGACCCAGTACTTC.